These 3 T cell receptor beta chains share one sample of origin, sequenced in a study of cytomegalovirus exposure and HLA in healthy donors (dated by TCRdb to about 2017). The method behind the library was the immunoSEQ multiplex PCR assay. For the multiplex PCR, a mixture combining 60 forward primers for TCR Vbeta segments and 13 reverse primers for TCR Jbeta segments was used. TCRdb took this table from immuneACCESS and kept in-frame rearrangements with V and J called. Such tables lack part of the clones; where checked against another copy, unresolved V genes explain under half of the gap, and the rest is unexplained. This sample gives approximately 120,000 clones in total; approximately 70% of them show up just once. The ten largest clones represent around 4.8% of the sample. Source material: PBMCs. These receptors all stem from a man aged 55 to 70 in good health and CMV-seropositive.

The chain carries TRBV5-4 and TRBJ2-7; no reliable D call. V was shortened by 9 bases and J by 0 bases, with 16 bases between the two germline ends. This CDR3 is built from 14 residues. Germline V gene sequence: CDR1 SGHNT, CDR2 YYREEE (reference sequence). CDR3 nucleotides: TGTGCCACCCAGTCAGGCAAAAGCTCCTACGAGCAGTACTTC. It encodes CATQSGKSSYEQYF.

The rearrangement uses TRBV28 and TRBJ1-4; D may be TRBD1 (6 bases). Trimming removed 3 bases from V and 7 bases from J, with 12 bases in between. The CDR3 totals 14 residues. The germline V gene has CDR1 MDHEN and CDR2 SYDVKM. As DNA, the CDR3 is TGTGCCAGCAGTTTGGAAGGACAGACTGAAAAACTGTTTTTT. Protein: CASSLEGQTEKLFF.

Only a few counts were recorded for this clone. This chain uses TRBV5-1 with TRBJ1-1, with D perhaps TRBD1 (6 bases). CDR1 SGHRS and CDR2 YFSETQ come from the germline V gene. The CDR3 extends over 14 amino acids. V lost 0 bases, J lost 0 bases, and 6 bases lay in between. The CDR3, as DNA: TGCGCCAGCAGCTTGGACAGGGTGAACACTGAAGCTTTCTTT. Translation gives CASSLDRVNTEAFF.